This T cell receptor (beta chain) was captured by sequencing in a study of control samples from healthy donors and cancer patients (dated by TCRdb to 2018 to 2021). Libraries were constructed by the immunoSEQ multiplex PCR assay. TCRdb mirrors the immuneACCESS table, restricted to in-frame sequences. Some clones are absent from its copies; in checked studies, under half trace to an unresolved V gene, and the reason for the others is unknown. For this sample the table gives approximately 170,000 clones, of which 90% to 95% were detected only once. The biggest ten clones account for approximately 1.5% of the sample. This clone was detected only once. The clone's antigen remains unknown. No much larger clone is present one base from it, and per-base qualities are unavailable. The CDR3 runs 15 amino acids, cysteine and phenylalanine included. Only CDR3 DNA is held: 45 bases, read in frame from base 1. From a lookup of the germline V gene, CDR1 and CDR2 are SGHRS and YFSETQ. V loses 0 bases of germline sequence and J loses 1 base, and the interval between the two ends is 10 bases.

The TCR comes from a woman in her twenties or thirties in good health. The chain uses TRBV5-1 and TRBJ2-5, with the D gene possibly TRBD1 or TRBD2, each one fitting 5 bases. The sample taken for sequencing was blood. DNA sequence: TGCGCCAGCAGCTTGGCGGGGCTAGCCCAAGAGACCCAGTACTTC. The encoded protein is CASSLAGLAQETQYF.